Listed below are T cell receptor beta chains from one sample, sequenced in a study of cytomegalovirus exposure and HLA in healthy donors. Sequencing was performed with immunoSEQ multiplex PCR; in TCRdb, only in-frame clones are kept and a portion is missing. In the table there are over 150,000 clones, approximately 85% of which are singletons. Sequenced sample: PBMCs. All receptors derive from a girl aged 2-10 years in good health and CMV-seropositive. CDR3s include the opening cysteine and the closing phenylalanine or tryptophan. The D gene is left open where the match is weak. Clone size is given for some rows only: seen once, a few or many times, or a class if the clone is expanded.

D,size,J,V,CDR3,DNA
TRBD1,NA,TRBJ1-5,TRBV6-1,CASRGDRGEPQHF,TGTGCCAGCAGGGGGGACAGGGGAGAGCCCCAGCATTTT
NA,NA,TRBJ1-1,TRBV6-5,CASSPPGTEAFF,TGTGCCAGCAGTCCCCCCGGCACTGAAGCTTTCTTT
NA,NA,TRBJ1-1,TRBV5-1,CASSFRGLGNTEAFF,TGCGCCAGCAGCTTCAGGGGTTTGGGGAACACTGAAGCTTTCTTT
NA,NA,TRBJ1-4,TRBV18,CASSPDQGGEKLFF,TGTGCCAGCTCACCTGACCAGGGCGGCGAAAAACTGTTTTTT
NA,NA,TRBJ2-1,TRBV11-2,CASSTYQGRGGEQFF,TGTGCCAGCAGCACGTATCAAGGTAGGGGTGGCGAGCAGTTCTTC
NA,NA,TRBJ1-4,TRBV30,CAWSERTNEKLFF,TGTGCCTGGAGTGAACGGACTAATGAAAAACTGTTTTTT
NA,NA,TRBJ1-1,TRBV7-2,CASSAGRLNTEAFF,TGTGCCAGCAGCGCGGGACGGTTGAACACTGAAGCTTTCTTT
TRBD1,once,TRBJ1-1,TRBV2,CASRHDTGDTEAFF,TGTGCCAGCAGACACGATACAGGGGACACTGAAGCTTTCTTT
TRBD1,NA,TRBJ1-2,TRBV4-1,CASSHQIQGYFGYTF,TGCGCCAGCAGCCATCAGATACAGGGGTATTTTGGCTACACCTTC
NA,NA,TRBJ1-1,TRBV5-1,CASSWGQNTEAFF,TGCGCCAGCAGCTGGGGACAGAACACTGAAGCTTTCTTT
TRBD1,NA,TRBJ1-2,TRBV28,CASSPIQGSGLYGYTF,TGTGCCAGCAGCCCGATACAGGGGTCGGGCCTCTATGGCTACACCTTC
NA,NA,TRBJ1-3,TRBV6-5,CASSPVRGGNTIYF,TGTGCCAGCAGTCCCGTTCGCGGGGGAAACACCATATATTTT
NA,NA,TRBJ2-2,TRBV5-1,CASSFDTNTGELFF,TGCGCCAGCAGCTTTGACACGAACACCGGGGAGCTGTTTTTT
NA,once,TRBJ2-3,TRBV7-9,CASSPHTTRDTDTQYF,TGTGCCAGCAGCCCGCACACCACCCGGGACACAGATACGCAGTATTTT
TRBD2,NA,TRBJ2-1,TRBV7-2,CASSLAGDTYNEQFF,TGTGCCAGCAGTCTAGCGGGAGACACCTACAATGAGCAGTTCTTC
NA,NA,TRBJ1-1,TRBV4-2,CASSQDAVLTYQGTEAFF,TGTGCCAGCAGCCAAGATGCGGTTTTGACGTATCAAGGCACTGAAGCTTTCTTT
NA,NA,TRBJ1-1,TRBV20-1,CSAEADGEAFF,TGCAGTGCTGAAGCGGACGGTGAAGCTTTCTTT
NA,NA,TRBJ1-1,TRBV29-1,CSVHESGNTEAFF,TGCAGCGTCCACGAATCAGGGAACACTGAAGCTTTCTTT
TRBD1,NA,TRBJ1-1,TRBV6-5,CASTGTGGTEAFF,TGTGCCAGCACCGGGACAGGCGGGACTGAAGCTTTCTTT
TRBD1,NA,TRBJ1-4,TRBV4-1,CASSQGQGANEKLFF,TGCGCCAGCAGCCAAGGTCAGGGGGCTAATGAAAAACTGTTTTTT
TRBD1,few,TRBJ2-7,TRBV28,CASRYGTVSSYEQYF,TGTGCCAGCAGATACGGGACAGTGAGCTCCTACGAGCAGTACTTC
NA,NA,TRBJ2-5,TRBV28,CASSLSGRETQYF,TGTGCCAGCAGTTTATCTGGGCGAGAGACCCAGTACTTC
TRBD2,once,TRBJ2-1,TRBV11-3,CASSLGLADEQFF,TGTGCCAGCAGCTTGGGACTAGCGGATGAGCAGTTCTTC
NA,NA,TRBJ2-1,TRBV6-1,CASSKAEHNEQFF,TGTGCCAGCAGTAAGGCGGAGCACAATGAGCAGTTCTTC
NA,NA,TRBJ2-7,TRBV19,CASSISLFYEQYF,TGTGCCAGTTCGATTAGTTTGTTCTACGAGCAGTACTTC
NA,NA,TRBJ2-7,TRBV28,CASSYTRRVPYEQYF,TGTGCCAGCAGCTATACACGACGGGTCCCCTACGAGCAGTACTTC
TRBD1,NA,TRBJ1-2,TRBV6-5,CASSYSGTGGYYGYTF,TGTGCCAGCAGTTACTCTGGGACAGGGGGATACTATGGCTACACCTTC
TRBD1,NA,TRBJ1-5,TRBV6-1,CASSSRTGTNQPQHF,TGTGCCAGCAGTTCGAGGACAGGAACCAATCAGCCCCAGCATTTT
NA,NA,TRBJ2-6,TRBV5-1,CASSLGSSGANVLTF,TGCGCCAGCAGCTTGGGTAGCTCTGGGGCCAACGTCCTGACTTTC
TRBD1,NA,TRBJ1-5,TRBV27,CASSPPLRQGQDQPQHF,TGTGCCAGCAGTCCCCCCTTAAGACAGGGCCAGGATCAGCCCCAGCATTTT
TRBD2,NA,TRBJ2-7,TRBV6-1,CASKISPSGRYEQYF,TGTGCCAGCAAGATCTCCCCTAGCGGGAGATACGAGCAGTACTTC
NA,NA,TRBJ1-2,TRBV2,CASSEGPGPQHGYTF,TGTGCCAGCAGTGAAGGCCCAGGGCCCCAGCATGGCTACACCTTC
TRBD1,NA,TRBJ1-5,TRBV28,CASRYPGTGGGQPQHF,TGTGCCAGCAGGTATCCCGGGACAGGGGGCGGTCAGCCCCAGCATTTT
NA,NA,TRBJ2-1,TRBV5-4,CASSAGSYNEQFF,TGTGCCAGCAGCGCCGGGTCCTACAATGAGCAGTTCTTC
NA,NA,TRBJ1-5,TRBV7-9,CASSLVLEQPQHF,TGTGCCAGCAGCTTAGTGTTGGAGCAGCCCCAGCATTTT
NA,NA,TRBJ1-2,TRBV29-1,CSVEYLGRANYGYTF,TGCAGCGTTGAATATTTGGGCAGAGCTAACTATGGCTACACCTTC